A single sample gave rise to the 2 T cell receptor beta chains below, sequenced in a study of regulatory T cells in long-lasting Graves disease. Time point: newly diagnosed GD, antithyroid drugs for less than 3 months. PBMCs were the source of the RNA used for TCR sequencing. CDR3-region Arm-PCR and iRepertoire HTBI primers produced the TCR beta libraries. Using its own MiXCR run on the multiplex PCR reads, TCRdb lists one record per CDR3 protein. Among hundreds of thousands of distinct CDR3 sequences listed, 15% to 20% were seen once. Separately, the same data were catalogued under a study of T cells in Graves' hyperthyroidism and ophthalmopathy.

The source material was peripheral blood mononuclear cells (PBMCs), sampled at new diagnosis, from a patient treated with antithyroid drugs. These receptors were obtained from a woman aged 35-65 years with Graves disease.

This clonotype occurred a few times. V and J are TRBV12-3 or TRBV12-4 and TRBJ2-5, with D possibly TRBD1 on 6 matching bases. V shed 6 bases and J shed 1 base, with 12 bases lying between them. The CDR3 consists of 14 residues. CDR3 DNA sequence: TGTGCCAGCAGCGACTCGGACAGCCAAGAGACCCAGTACTTC. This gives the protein CASSDSDSQETQYF.

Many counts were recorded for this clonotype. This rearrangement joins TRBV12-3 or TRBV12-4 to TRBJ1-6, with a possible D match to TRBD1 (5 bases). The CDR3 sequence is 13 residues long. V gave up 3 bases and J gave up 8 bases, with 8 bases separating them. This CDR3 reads CASSFREDSPLHF. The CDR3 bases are TGTGCCAGCAGTTTCAGGGAGGATTCACCCCTCCACTTT.